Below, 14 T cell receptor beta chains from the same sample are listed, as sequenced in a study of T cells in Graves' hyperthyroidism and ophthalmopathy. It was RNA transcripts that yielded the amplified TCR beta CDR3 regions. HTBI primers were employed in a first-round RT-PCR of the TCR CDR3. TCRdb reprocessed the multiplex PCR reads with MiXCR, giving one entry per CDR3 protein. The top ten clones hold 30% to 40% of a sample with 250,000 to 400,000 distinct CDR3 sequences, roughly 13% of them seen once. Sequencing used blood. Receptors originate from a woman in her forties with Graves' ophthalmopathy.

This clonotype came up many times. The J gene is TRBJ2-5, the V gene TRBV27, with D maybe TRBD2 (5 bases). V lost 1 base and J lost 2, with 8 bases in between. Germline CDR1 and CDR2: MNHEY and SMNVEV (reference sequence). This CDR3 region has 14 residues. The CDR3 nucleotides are TGTGCCAGCAGTTTATACCGCGGGCAAGAGACCCAGTACTTC. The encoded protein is CASSLYRGQETQYF.

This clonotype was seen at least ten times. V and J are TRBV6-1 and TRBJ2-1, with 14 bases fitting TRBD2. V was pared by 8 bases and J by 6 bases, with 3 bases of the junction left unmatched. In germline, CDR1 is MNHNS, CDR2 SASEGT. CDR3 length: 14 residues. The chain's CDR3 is CASSGTSGGNEQFF. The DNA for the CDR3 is TGTGCCAGCTCTGGGACTAGCGGGGGCAATGAGCAGTTCTTC.

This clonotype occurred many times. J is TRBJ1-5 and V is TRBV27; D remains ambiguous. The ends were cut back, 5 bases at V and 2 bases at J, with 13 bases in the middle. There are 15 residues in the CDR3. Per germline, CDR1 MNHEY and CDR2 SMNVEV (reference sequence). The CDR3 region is CASSPFESGNQPQHF. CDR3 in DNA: TGTGCCAGCAGTCCCTTTGAAAGCGGCAATCAGCCCCAGCATTTT.

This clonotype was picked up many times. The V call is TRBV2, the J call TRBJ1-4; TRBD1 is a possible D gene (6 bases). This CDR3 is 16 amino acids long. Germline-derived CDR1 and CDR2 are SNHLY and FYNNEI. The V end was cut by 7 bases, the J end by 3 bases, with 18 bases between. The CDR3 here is CASTPRDTWANEKLFF. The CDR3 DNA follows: TGTGCCAGCACCCCCCGGGACACCTGGGCTAATGAAAAACTGTTTTTT.

The CDR3 DNA is TGTGCCAGCAGTTACTTGGGGACAGGGGTCGTCTCTACAGAGGTGCAGTACTTC. As protein: CASSYLGTGVVSTEVQYF. The chain combines TRBV11-1 with TRBJ2-7, with 10 bases lining up with TRBD1. The CDR3 has 18 residues. The junction had 23 bases not matched to a gene; V was cut back by 6 bases and J by 9 bases. Germline loops: CDR1 SGHAT, CDR2 FQDESV (reference sequence).

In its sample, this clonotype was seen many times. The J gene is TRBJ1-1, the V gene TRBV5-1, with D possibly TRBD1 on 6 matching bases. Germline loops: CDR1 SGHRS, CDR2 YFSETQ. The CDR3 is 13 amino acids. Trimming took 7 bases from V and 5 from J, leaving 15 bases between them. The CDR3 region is CASHGGGSTEAFF. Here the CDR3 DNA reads TGCGCCAGCCATGGAGGGGGTAGTACTGAAGCTTTCTTT.

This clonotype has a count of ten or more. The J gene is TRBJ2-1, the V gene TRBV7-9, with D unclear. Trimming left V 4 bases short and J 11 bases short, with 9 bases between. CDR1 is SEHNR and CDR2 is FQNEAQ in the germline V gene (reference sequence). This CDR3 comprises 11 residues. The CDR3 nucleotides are TGTGCCAGCAGCTCTGCAGCCCAGCAGTTCTTC. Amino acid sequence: CASSSAAQQFF.

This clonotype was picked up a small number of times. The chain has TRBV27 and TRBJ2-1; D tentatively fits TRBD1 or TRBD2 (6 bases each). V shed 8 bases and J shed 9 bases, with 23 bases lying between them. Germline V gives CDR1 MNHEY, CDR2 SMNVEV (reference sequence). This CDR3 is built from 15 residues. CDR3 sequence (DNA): TGTGCCAGCTGTCCAAACCTTGACGGGGGCGGTGAGCAGTTCTTC. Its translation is CASCPNLDGGGEQFF.

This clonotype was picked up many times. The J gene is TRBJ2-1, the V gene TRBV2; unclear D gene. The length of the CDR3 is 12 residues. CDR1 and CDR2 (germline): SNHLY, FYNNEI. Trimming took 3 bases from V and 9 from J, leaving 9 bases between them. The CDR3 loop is CASSEVDREQFF. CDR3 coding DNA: TGTGCCAGCAGTGAGGTCGACCGTGAGCAGTTCTTC.

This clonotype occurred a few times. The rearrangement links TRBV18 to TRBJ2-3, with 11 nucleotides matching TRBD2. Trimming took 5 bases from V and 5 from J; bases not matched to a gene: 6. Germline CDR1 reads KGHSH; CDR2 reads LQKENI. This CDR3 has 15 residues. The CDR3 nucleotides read TGTGCCAGCTCAGATAAAGGACTAGCGGGAGATACGCAGTATTTT. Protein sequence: CASSDKGLAGDTQYF.

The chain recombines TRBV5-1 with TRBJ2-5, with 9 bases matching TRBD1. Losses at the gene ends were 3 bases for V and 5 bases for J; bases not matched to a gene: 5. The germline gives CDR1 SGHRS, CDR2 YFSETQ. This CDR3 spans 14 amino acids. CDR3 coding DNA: TGCGCCAGCAGCTATTACAGGGGGCTGGAGACCCAGTACTTC. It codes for CASSYYRGLETQYF.

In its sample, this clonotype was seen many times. The CDR3 here is CASSLSIRGNTIYF. The CDR3 DNA reads TGTGCCAGCAGTTTATCTATTCGTGGAAACACCATATATTTT. The gene calls are TRBV27 and TRBJ1-3; D is undetermined. The CDR3 length is 14 residues. V was trimmed by 0 bases and J by 3 bases, leaving 6 bases between them. CDR1 MNHEY and CDR2 SMNVEV come from the germline V gene (reference sequence).

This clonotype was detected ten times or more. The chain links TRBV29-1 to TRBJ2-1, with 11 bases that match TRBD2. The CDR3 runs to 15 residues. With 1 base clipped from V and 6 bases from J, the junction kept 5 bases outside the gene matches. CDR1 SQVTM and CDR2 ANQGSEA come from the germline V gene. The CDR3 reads CSVEGTSGSVNEQFF. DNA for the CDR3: TGCAGCGTTGAAGGAACTAGCGGGAGTGTCAATGAGCAGTTCTTC.

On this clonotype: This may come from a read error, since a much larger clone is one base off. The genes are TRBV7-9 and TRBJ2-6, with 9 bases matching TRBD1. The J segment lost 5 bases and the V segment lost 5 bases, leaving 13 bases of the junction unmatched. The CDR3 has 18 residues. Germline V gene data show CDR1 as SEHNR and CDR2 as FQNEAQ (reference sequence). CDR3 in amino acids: CASSPGQGSWARANVLTF. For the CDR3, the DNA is TGTGCCAGCAGCCCGGGACAGGGCTCGTGGGCAAGGGCCAACGTCCTGACTTTC.